This T cell receptor beta chain emerged from a study of CD8+CD57+ T cells in acquired aplastic anemia. On the study more broadly: The mean DNA yield obtained from sorted CD4+ and CD8+ cells came to roughly 3.4 ug. The study, taken as a whole, reports: Found in both controls and patients were some 31 CD8+ CDR3 sequences.

Selection for sequencing was limited to patients who had shown CD8+CD57+ cell expansion by flow cytometry. Everyone among the patients had severe acquired aplastic anemia. The CDR3 contains 14 residues. Germline V gives CDR1 DFQATT, CDR2 SNEGSKA (reference sequence). The V gene end was trimmed by 1 base and the J gene end by 4 bases; junction bases not matched to a gene: 5. In the case of this clonotype: No antigen is known for it.

Both TCR beta VDJ combination and CDR3 sequence profiling were carried out. Genomic DNA was the template for this profiling. TCRdb called the reads again in MiXCR, with one record for every CDR3 protein. The repertoire holds 120,000 or so distinct CDR3 sequences, under 60% seen once, with about 31% in the top ten. The gene calls are TRBV20-1 and TRBJ2-7; 9 bases agree with TRBD2. The TCR originated in a human donor with aplastic anemia. Sample: sorted CD4+, CD8+, or CD8+CD57+ T cells (not recorded which) from PBMCs. The CDR3 coding sequence is TGCAGTGCTAGAGGATCTAGCGGGGATTACGAGCAGTACTTC. Amino acid sequence: CSARGSSGDYEQYF.